These 21 T cell receptor beta chains were all obtained from the same sample, sequenced in a study of T cell responses to AZD1222 COVID-19 vaccine. Repertoires were generated with immunoSEQ multiplex PCR, while TCRdb's copy carries only in-frame clones and drops some. The sample has roughly 90,000 clones; 90% to 95% are singletons. The source material was peripheral blood, sampled on day 0 of MenACWY control vaccination. The origin of the receptors is an adult in good health.

This rearrangement joins TRBV28 to TRBJ2-3; TRBD2 aligns across 7 bases. The CDR3 contains 13 residues. Trimming at V came to 7 bases and at J to 3 bases, leaving 4 bases not matched to a gene. Germline V CDR1 and CDR2: MDHEN, SYDVKM. The CDR3 loop is CASKSAGTDTQYF. CDR3 coding DNA: TGTGCCAGCAAGTCAGCGGGAACAGATACGCAGTATTTT.

The chain carries TRBV3-1 (or the pseudogene TRBV3-2) and TRBJ1-2; D perhaps matches TRBD1 (6 bases). CDR3 length: 14 amino acids. The V end lost 2 bases, the J end lost 5 bases, and 12 bases lay between the germline ends. The germline CDR1 and CDR2 sequences are LGHDT and YNNKEL (reference sequence). Here the CDR3 DNA reads TGTGCCAGCAGCCAACACGGACAGCAATATGGCTACACCTTC. As protein: CASSQHGQQYGYTF.

V gene TRBV5-3 combines with J gene TRBJ1-6; 8 positions agree with TRBD1. TRBV5-3 is flagged as an ORF with uncertain function. The CDR3 length is 16 residues. With V trimmed by 0 bases and J by 8 bases, 7 bases remained unmatched. DNA of the CDR3: TGTGCCAGAAGCTTGGCCCTCGACAGGGGCTATTCACCCCTCCACTTT. Its protein product is CARSLALDRGYSPLHF.

This chain links TRBV9 with TRBJ1-2; a possible D gene is TRBD1 (6 bases). The germline gives CDR1 SGDLS, CDR2 YYNGEE. This CDR3 contains 16 residues. V was clipped by 4 bases and J by 3 bases, with 19 bases between them. The CDR3 loop reads CASSLTWTATDYGYTF. The DNA for the CDR3 is TGTGCCAGCAGCCTAACCTGGACAGCGACTGACTATGGCTACACCTTC.

This chain links TRBV27 with TRBJ2-7; a possible D gene is TRBD1 (6 bases). The V gene lost 3 bases and the J gene lost 5 bases, with 11 bases spanning the gap. The CDR3 covers 13 residues. Per the germline V gene, CDR1 is MNHEY and CDR2 is SMNVEV (reference sequence). The CDR3: CASSLRGGDEQYF. Here the CDR3 DNA reads TGTGCCAGCAGTTTGCGAGGGGGAGACGAGCAGTACTTC.

V usage is TRBV7-2 and J usage is TRBJ1-3; D is ambiguous. Trimming removed 2 bases at V and 4 bases at J, with 9 bases between. The germline gives CDR1 SGHTA, CDR2 FQGNSA. The CDR3 sequence is 14 residues long. DNA for the CDR3: TGTGCCAGCAGCTTACCAGCCCTCGGAAACACCATATATTTT. Protein: CASSLPALGNTIYF. Full variable domain (remainder filled in from reference TRBV7-2 and TRBJ1-3): GAGVSQSPSNKVTEKGKDVELRCDPISGHTALYWYRQSLGQGLEFLIYFQGNSAPDKSGLPSDRFSAERTGGSVSTLTIQRTQQEDSAVYLCASSLPALGNTIYFGEGSWLTVV.

V usage is TRBV28 and J usage is TRBJ1-4; tentatively, D is TRBD1 (5 bases). The germline V gene has CDR1 MDHEN and CDR2 SYDVKM. V was clipped by 3 bases and J by 2 bases, with 10 bases between them. The CDR3 has 15 amino acids. In DNA, the CDR3 is TGTGCCAGCAGTTTCGGGGGAGGGACTAATGAAAAACTGTTTTTT. Translated: CASSFGGGTNEKLFF. Based on the CDR3 plus reference TRBV28 and TRBJ1-4, the full variable domain is DVKVTQSSRYLVKRTGEKVFLECVQDMDHENMFWYRQDPGLGLRLIYFSYDVKMKEKGDIPEGYSVSREKKERFSLILESASTNQTSMYLCASSFGGGTNEKLFFGSGTQLSVL.

The rearrangement joins TRBV19 to TRBJ1-6; D unclear. Looked up from germline, CDR1 is LNHDA and CDR2 is SQIVND (reference sequence). The V gene lost 3 bases and the J gene lost 5 bases, with 8 bases spanning the gap. This CDR3 spans 14 amino acids. The CDR3 loop reads CASSIAADNSPLHF. Written as DNA, the CDR3 is TGTGCCAGTAGTATCGCAGCCGATAATTCACCCCTCCACTTT.

CDR3 DNA sequence: TGTGCCAGCAGCCAAGTTCCGCGACAGGGGATAGGGGGCTACACCTTC. Translation gives CASSQVPRQGIGGYTF. The chain recombines TRBV3-1 (or the pseudogene TRBV3-2) with TRBJ1-2, with TRBD1 identical over 8 bases. The CDR3 totals 16 residues. V was pared by 1 base and J by 8 bases, with 12 bases of the junction left unmatched. Germline V gene sequence: CDR1 LGHDT, CDR2 YNNKEL (reference sequence).

This chain links TRBV6-5 with TRBJ2-1; D is unclear. The CDR3 is made up of 13 amino acids. CDR1 MNHEY and CDR2 SVGAGI come from the germline V gene. V shed 0 bases and J shed 7 bases, with 7 bases lying between them. The chain's CDR3 is CASSYSSSNEQFF. The CDR3 DNA sequence: TGTGCCAGCAGTTACTCGAGTTCGAATGAGCAGTTCTTC.

The chain is built from TRBV29-1 and TRBJ2-7; D might be TRBD1 (5 bases). V dropped 7 bases and J dropped 0 bases, with 16 bases sitting between them. CDR3 length: 14 residues. Germline V gene lookup returns CDR1 SQVTM and CDR2 ANQGSEA. The CDR3 region is CSALGQGSSYEQYF. The DNA for the CDR3 is TGCAGCGCCCTCGGGCAGGGCAGCTCCTACGAGCAGTACTTC.

The rearrangement links TRBV7-3 to TRBJ1-6; perhaps TRBD1 as D (6 bases). CDR1 is SGHTA, CDR2 FQGTGA, per germline. Trimming stripped 2 bases from V and 10 bases from J, with 12 bases between. This CDR3 is 14 amino acids long. The CDR3 DNA sequence: TGTGCCAGCAGCTTACGGGGGGCTGGGTCACCCCTCCACTTT. Amino acids: CASSLRGAGSPLHF. The variable domain in full, with the rest retrieved from reference TRBV7-3 and TRBJ1-6, is GAGVSQTPSNKVTEKGKYVELRCDPISGHTALYWYRQSLGQGPEFLIYFQGTGAADDSGLPNDRFFAVRPEGSVSTLKIQRTERGDSAVYLCASSLRGAGSPLHFGNGTRLTVT.

This chain connects TRBV30 to TRBJ1-2; no firm D call. The germline V gene has CDR1 GTSNPN and CDR2 SVGIG (reference sequence). This CDR3 is built from 10 residues. Trimming took off 5 bases at V and 5 bases at J, with 6 bases between the two ends. The CDR3 DNA follows: TGTGCCTGGGGGAGTTATGGCTACACCTTC. The encoded protein is CAWGSYGYTF.

V usage is TRBV6-1 and J usage is TRBJ1-1; 7 nucleotides agree with TRBD1. Germline V gene data show CDR1 as MNHNS and CDR2 as SASEGT. The CDR3 has 15 amino acids. After removal of 3 bases from V and 0 bases from J, the junction contained 4 bases not matched to a gene. The CDR3 is CASSDGQDLNTEAFF. The CDR3 nucleotides are TGTGCCAGCAGTGACGGACAGGACCTGAACACTGAAGCTTTCTTT.

This chain connects TRBV14 to TRBJ1-3; a possible D gene is TRBD1 (5 bases). With 4 bases removed from V and 4 bases from J, the gap between germline ends came to 5 bases. CDR1 is SGHDN, CDR2 FVKESK, per germline. CDR3 length equals 12 residues. The CDR3 loop is CASSRQGNTIYF. The CDR3 DNA is TGTGCCAGCAGCCGACAGGGAAACACCATATATTTT.

About this clone: Within the sample, other DNA sequences also encode this same CDR3. This chain uses TRBV19 with TRBJ1-1; D uncertain. Trimming pared 3 bases from V and 0 bases from J, leaving 5 bases between. CDR1 and CDR2 from the germline V gene are LNHDA and SQIVND (reference sequence). This CDR3 contains 13 residues. The CDR3 region is CASSISVNTEAFF. For the CDR3, the DNA is TGTGCCAGTAGTATCTCTGTGAACACTGAAGCTTTCTTT. Together with reference TRBV19 and TRBJ1-1, the CDR3 gives the full variable domain: DGGITQSPKYLFRKEGQNVTLSCEQNLNHDAMYWYRQDPGQGLRLIYYSQIVNDFQKGDIAEGYSVSREKKESFPLTVTSAQKNPTAFYLCASSISVNTEAFFGQGTRLTVV.

The V call is TRBV6-4, the J call TRBJ2-1; tentative D call: TRBD2 (6 bases). V lost 2 bases and J 13 bases, leaving 9 bases between the germline ends. Germline-derived CDR1 and CDR2 are MRHNA and SNTAGT. This CDR3 contains 11 residues. The CDR3 bases are TGTGCCAGCAGTGACGGCGGGATCCAGTTCTTC. It translates to CASSDGGIQFF.

V and J are TRBV4-1 and TRBJ2-5; 9 bases are shared with TRBD1. Germline CDR1 is MGHRA and CDR2 is YSYEKL. The CDR3 loop spans 17 amino acids. Unmatched junction bases numbered 8, after V lost 0 bases and J lost 3 bases. The DNA for the CDR3 is TGCGCCAGCAGCCAAGAATACAGGGGGCCGGGGGAAGAGACCCAGTACTTC. It translates to CASSQEYRGPGEETQYF.

V gene TRBV6-5 combines with J gene TRBJ1-4; 7 bases line up with TRBD1. This CDR3 spans 15 amino acids. The germline V gene has CDR1 MNHEY and CDR2 SVGAGI. V dropped 5 bases and J dropped 0; count of bases not matched to a gene: 3. For the CDR3, the DNA is TGTGCCAGCAGTAGACAGGGCGCAACTAATGAAAAACTGTTTTTT. This codes for CASSRQGATNEKLFF.

V and J are TRBV4-1 and TRBJ1-2, with a weak D call TRBD1 (5 bases). The CDR3 runs to 15 residues. The V and J ends lost 1 base and 8 bases respectively, with 17 bases between them. Germline V gene lookup returns CDR1 MGHRA and CDR2 YSYEKL. CDR3 protein: CASSQVGRGAGGYTF. CDR3 DNA: TGCGCCAGCAGCCAAGTCGGGCGGGGCGCCGGCGGCTACACCTTC.

This clone has only one observation. The rearrangement joins TRBV24-1 to TRBJ2-2; the match to TRBD2 covers 7 bases. CDR1 KGHDR and CDR2 SFDVKD come from the germline V gene. Germline trimming cut 4 bases from V and 2 bases from J; bases unmatched to any gene: 6. CDR3 size: 16 residues. CDR3 residues: CATSDPASGNTGELFF. The CDR3 nucleotides read TGTGCCACCAGTGACCCCGCTAGCGGTAACACCGGGGAGCTGTTTTTT.